The next 14 T cell receptor beta chains were all read from a single sample in a study of glioma-infiltrating T cells listed by TCRdb under 2016. Sequenced using an Illumina MiSeq. TCR alpha and beta CDR3 regions were amplified with the iRepertoire nested amplicon-rescue multiplex PCR (arm-PCR) platform from RNA. Starting from the raw public reads, TCRdb applied fastp trimming at Q25, assembled clones with MiXCR and retained in-frame beta chains. CDR3 protein duplicates are merged, each entry listing the most common genes and DNA. This sample holds about 410,000 distinct CDR3 sequences; 41% were observed only once. More than 10% of the sample comes from the top ten. Material for sequencing was glioma tissue, nonneoplastic brain tissue, or PBMCs (not recorded which). The receptors were gathered from a human donor with low-grade glioma or glioblastoma, undergoing nonglioma brain surgery, or in good health (not recorded which).

This clonotype was seen many times. This rearrangement joins TRBV20-1 to TRBJ2-2, with 7 positions matching TRBD2. V dropped 3 bases and J dropped 4; count of bases not matched to a gene: 8. Germline-derived CDR1 and CDR2 are DFQATT and SNEGSKA (reference sequence). This CDR3 region has 15 residues. The CDR3 bases are TGCAGTGCTAGTCTTGGGAGGGATGGCACCGGGGAGCTGTTTTTT. Its protein product is CSASLGRDGTGELFF.

The rearrangement uses TRBV2 and TRBJ2-2, with a weak D call TRBD2 (7 bases). Looked up from germline, CDR1 is SNHLY and CDR2 is FYNNEI. Trimming stripped 2 bases from V and 6 bases from J, with 13 bases between. CDR3 length: 15 amino acids. In DNA form, the CDR3 reads TGTGCCAGCAGTGAAAATCGGGGGGCCCCCGGGGAGCTGTTTTTT. This gives the protein CASSENRGAPGELFF.

The chain uses TRBV7-9 and TRBJ1-1, with TRBD1 identical over 9 bases. V lost 6 bases, J lost 6 bases, and 5 bases stayed unmatched. CDR1 SEHNR and CDR2 FQNEAQ come from the germline V gene (reference sequence). The CDR3 is 13 residues long. CDR3 nucleotides: TGTGCCAGCAGGTTGACAGGGGGGTCTGAAGCTTTCTTT. Protein sequence: CASRLTGGSEAFF.

This clonotype was detected a few times. The V and J genes are TRBV7-2 and TRBJ1-5, with TRBD1 matching 8 bases. Germline V gives CDR1 SGHTA, CDR2 FQGNSA. J was trimmed by 3 bases and V by 4 bases; bases with no gene match: 5. The CDR3 is made up of 15 amino acids. CDR3: CASSSRGQDNQPQHF. CDR3 in DNA: TGTGCCAGCAGCTCTAGGGGACAGGACAATCAGCCCCAGCATTTT.

This clonotype was counted once. This CDR3 fails to terminate in the conserved phenylalanine or tryptophan, so it likely reflects a read error. The V call is TRBV9, the J call TRBJ2-1, with D perhaps TRBD1 or TRBD2 (5 bases each). Germline CDR1 and CDR2: SGDLS and YYNGEE. The CDR3 has 15 residues. V gave up 0 bases and J gave up 2 bases, with 9 bases separating them. CDR3 sequence: CASSVDGTTYNEQFS. CDR3 DNA: TGTGCCAGCAGCGTAGACGGGACGACCTACAATGAGCAGTTCTCC.

As for this clonotype: This could be a read error, since a much larger clone is one nucleotide away. The genes are TRBV20-1 and TRBJ1-6, with D hard to call. V lost 0 bases and J lost 9, with 12 bases in between. Germline V CDR1 and CDR2: DFQATT, SNEGSKA (reference sequence). CDR3 length equals 14 residues. The CDR3 DNA sequence: TGCAGTGCTAGAGACAACCTCGACCTTTCACCCCTCCACTTT. Amino acid sequence: CSARDNLDLSPLHF.

This clonotype occurred a few times. The V gene is TRBV28, the J gene TRBJ1-5; no clear D gene. The germline V gene has CDR1 MDHEN and CDR2 SYDVKM. The CDR3 length is 14 residues. Trimming took 6 bases from V and 3 from J, leaving 12 bases between them. CDR3: CASRGVSNNQPQHF. As DNA, the CDR3 is TGTGCCAGCAGGGGTGTCTCGAACAATCAGCCCCAGCATTTT.

The rearrangement joins TRBV6-2 or TRBV6-3 to TRBJ2-5; D might be TRBD1 or TRBD2, each matching 5 bases. The CDR3 is made up of 15 amino acids. Germline V lookup: CDR1 MNHEY, CDR2 SVGEGT. The V gene lost 6 bases and the J gene lost 3 bases, with 17 bases spanning the gap. CDR3 coding DNA: TGTGCCAGCAGGAATAAGGGGACCCTAGAAGAGACCCAGTACTTC. Encoded protein: CASRNKGTLEETQYF.

The rearrangement uses TRBV16 and TRBJ1-1; D is unclear. Trimming took 4 bases from V and 1 from J, leaving 10 bases between them. This CDR3 is built from 14 residues. Germline V gives CDR1 KGHSY, CDR2 FQNENV. The CDR3 DNA reads TGTGCCAGCAGCCGAATCCCCGGGAACACTGAAGCTTTCTTT. Its protein is CASSRIPGNTEAFF. Full variable domain (remainder filled in from reference TRBV16 and TRBJ1-1): GEEVAQTPKHLVRGEGQKAKLYCAPIKGHSYVFWYQQVLKNEFKFLISFQNENVFDETGMPKERFSAKCLPNSPCSLEIQATKLEDSAVYFCASSRIPGNTEAFFGQGTRLTVV.

The chain employs TRBV9 and TRBJ2-1, with 9 bases matching TRBD2. This CDR3 spans 19 amino acids. V trimming: 0 bases; J trimming: 4 bases; junction bases outside the gene matches: 14. Germline V gene data show CDR1 as SGDLS and CDR2 as YYNGEE. The CDR3 DNA reads as TGTGCCAGCAGCGTAGCAGCGGGAGGCCTGGGTATAACATACAATGAGCAGTTCTTC. Protein: CASSVAAGGLGITYNEQFF.

This clonotype showed up just a few times. The chain has TRBV18 and TRBJ2-7; D call uncertain. V lost 0 bases to trimming and J lost 0 bases, with 15 bases between them. The CDR3 totals 17 residues. The germline gives CDR1 KGHSH, CDR2 LQKENI. CDR3 bases: TGTGCCAGCTCACCACCGAGTGGGCGTGCTAACTCCTACGAGCAGTACTTC. Its protein is CASSPPSGRANSYEQYF.

This chain joins TRBV24-1 and TRBJ2-7; D might be TRBD2 (5 bases). Germline V gene lookup returns CDR1 KGHDR and CDR2 SFDVKD. This CDR3 has 18 amino acids. Trimming cost V 0 bases and J 5 bases, with 22 bases left between them. The CDR3 here is CATSDLQNGLAESDEQYF. Written as DNA, the CDR3 is TGTGCCACCAGTGATTTGCAGAACGGGCTAGCCGAGTCCGACGAGCAGTACTTC.

For this clonotype: The junction shows a germline mismatch at one end, possibly a read error. The V and J genes are TRBV3-1 and TRBJ2-1, with 10 bases identical to TRBD2. The J call may be in error: the DNA end matches TRBJ2-7 better. The CDR3 contains 15 residues. CDR1 LGHDT and CDR2 YNNKEL come from the germline V gene (reference sequence). CDR3 amino acids: CASRTGLASSNEQYF. The DNA for the CDR3 is TGTGCCAGCAGAACGGGACTAGCGTCCTCCAACGAGCAGTACTTC.

About this clonotype itself: The junction does not match germline at one end; this may be a read error. V usage is TRBV6-1 and J usage is TRBJ1-3; 10 bases are shared with TRBD1. Germline V gives CDR1 MNHNS, CDR2 SASEGT. This CDR3 has 15 amino acids. In DNA form, the CDR3 reads TGTGCCAGCACCGGACAGGGGGGTTCTGGAAACATCATATATTTT. Its translation: CASTGQGGSGNIIYF.